These 7 T cell receptor beta chains came from one sample sequenced in a study of T cell clusters in autoimmune cytopenias. TRB was amplified from about 270 ng of peripheral blood genomic DNA per sample. Multiplex touch-down PCR amplified TRB using TRB-A and TRB-B pools in one tube. No DNA is given; TCRdb re-called the multiplex PCR reads and lists each CDR3 protein once. The specimen's table records under 4,500 distinct CDR3 sequences. What was sequenced was peripheral blood. All receptors come from a human donor with an autoimmune cytopenia or autoimmune hepatitis (not recorded which).

The CDR3 loop reads CASSLDFLTRDTEAFF. The chain uses TRBV27 and TRBJ1-1. The length of the CDR3 is 16 residues. Germline lookup yields CDR1 MNHEY and CDR2 SMNVEV (reference sequence).

This clonotype is identified as medium-sized from frequency. This chain links TRBV29-1 with TRBJ2-2; TCRdb's assignment of TRBD1 cannot be checked, as there is no DNA. The CDR3 runs to 14 residues. Germline V gives CDR1 SQVTM, CDR2 ANQGSEA. CDR3 amino acids: CSVSDRENTGELFF.

This clonotype is labeled medium-sized (0.01 to 0.1%) based on frequency. V usage is TRBV30 and J usage is TRBJ2-5. This CDR3 region has 14 residues. Germline CDR1 GTSNPN, CDR2 SVGIG (reference sequence). CDR3 region: CAWSESENQETQYF. Variable domain in full (rest from reference TRBV30 and TRBJ2-5): SQTIHQWPATLVQPVGSPLSLECTVEGTSNPNLYWYRQAAGRGLQLLFYSVGIGQISSEVPQNLSASRPQDRQFILSSKKLLLSDSGFYLCAWSESENQETQYFGPGTRLLVL.

Measured by frequency, this clonotype is medium-sized. The chain uses TRBV15 and TRBJ2-1; TCRdb names TRBD1, which stays unverified in the absence of DNA. The CDR3 covers 12 residues. Looked up from germline, CDR1 is LNHNV and CDR2 is YYDKDF (reference sequence). The CDR3 sequence is CATSRTGYEQFF. The full variable domain, with the rest looked up from reference TRBV15 and TRBJ2-1, is DAMVIQNPRYQVTQFGKPVTLSCSQTLNHNVMYWYQQKSSQAPKLLFHYYDKDFNNEADTPDNFQSRRPNTSFCFLDIRSPGLGDTAMYLCATSRTGYEQFFGPGTRLTVL.

By frequency, this clonotype registers medium-sized (0.01 to 0.1%). V and J are TRBV30 and TRBJ2-1. The CDR3 sequence is 15 residues long. Germline CDR1 is GTSNPN and CDR2 is SVGIG (reference sequence). The CDR3: CAWSVGVDSYNEQFF.

This clonotype counts as large by frequency. This chain joins TRBV29-1 and TRBJ2-7. From germline, CDR1 is SQVTM and CDR2 ANQGSEA. This CDR3 comprises 11 residues. The CDR3 region is CSVVFWDEQYF.

The chain is built from TRBV5-5 and TRBJ2-7; TCRdb returns TRBD2, unconfirmable since there is no DNA. Germline V gene sequence: CDR1 SGHKS, CDR2 YYEKEE (reference sequence). CDR3 length equals 15 residues. The CDR3 here is CASSQLAGGPYEQYF.